A selection of T cell receptor beta chains follows, all from one sample in a study of blood T cell repertoires in COVID-19. Sequencing was performed with immunoSEQ multiplex PCR; in TCRdb, only in-frame clones are kept and a portion is missing. The data hold 250,000 or so clones, with about 85% observed a single time. The sample was peripheral blood. All receptors come from a woman aged 55-70 years with active or convalescent COVID-19. CDR3s include the opening cysteine and the closing phenylalanine or tryptophan. The D gene is left open where the match is weak. Rows may omit the clone size; those that give it use once, few, many or a size class.

v_call: TRBV7-9; d_call: TRBD1; clone_size: -; j_call: TRBJ2-2; cdr3_aa: CASSEEVGTVNTGELFF
v_call: TRBV4-1; d_call: TRBD2; clone_size: -; j_call: TRBJ2-7; cdr3_aa: CASSQGLAGHYEQYF
v_call: TRBV30; d_call: -; clone_size: -; j_call: TRBJ1-5; cdr3_aa: CAWMGKSNQPQHF
v_call: TRBV5-4; d_call: -; clone_size: -; j_call: TRBJ1-4; cdr3_aa: CASSLAAGATNEKLFF
v_call: TRBV10-3; d_call: -; clone_size: few; j_call: TRBJ1-2; cdr3_aa: CAIRADRSYGYTF
v_call: TRBV19; d_call: -; clone_size: -; j_call: TRBJ2-7; cdr3_aa: CASSIPSGPSSYEQYF
v_call: TRBV6-5; d_call: TRBD1; clone_size: -; j_call: TRBJ1-2; cdr3_aa: CASSPRTGHYGYTF
v_call: TRBV5-1; d_call: TRBD1; clone_size: -; j_call: TRBJ2-1; cdr3_aa: CASSLDRGGEGEQFF
v_call: TRBV14; d_call: TRBD2; clone_size: once; j_call: TRBJ2-1; cdr3_aa: CASSQGDAGAYNEQFF
v_call: TRBV5-1; d_call: -; clone_size: -; j_call: TRBJ2-7; cdr3_aa: CASSGGRGGYEQYF
v_call: TRBV13; d_call: -; clone_size: -; j_call: TRBJ2-1; cdr3_aa: CASSLSAGWYNEQFF
v_call: TRBV2; d_call: TRBD2; clone_size: -; j_call: TRBJ2-2; cdr3_aa: CASSLAEPNTGELFF
v_call: TRBV5-4; d_call: -; clone_size: -; j_call: TRBJ1-4; cdr3_aa: CASSGGGAFGEKLFF
v_call: TRBV4-1; d_call: -; clone_size: -; j_call: TRBJ1-3; cdr3_aa: CASSQARTPSGNTIYF
v_call: TRBV6-6; d_call: -; clone_size: -; j_call: TRBJ1-1; cdr3_aa: CASSRGDTEAFF
v_call: TRBV30; d_call: -; clone_size: -; j_call: TRBJ2-3; cdr3_aa: CAWRSGVTDTQYF
v_call: TRBV5-1; d_call: -; clone_size: -; j_call: TRBJ2-3; cdr3_aa: CASSPHSGTTQGGWSTDTQYF
v_call: TRBV11-2; d_call: TRBD1; clone_size: -; j_call: TRBJ1-2; cdr3_aa: CASRTGTYGYTF
v_call: TRBV10-3; d_call: TRBD2; clone_size: -; j_call: TRBJ2-1; cdr3_aa: CATQERLAGGSYNEQFF
v_call: TRBV7-2; d_call: -; clone_size: -; j_call: TRBJ2-3; cdr3_aa: CASSLVGRGTDTQYF